The rows below give T cell receptor beta chains drawn from one sample of a study of T cells in Graves' hyperthyroidism and ophthalmopathy. MiXCR, run by TCRdb on the multiplex PCR reads, gives a single entry per CDR3 protein. The sample consists of 660,000 or so distinct CDR3 sequences, roughly 46% of them appearing once. Sequencing was done on a sample of peripheral blood or thyroid tissue (not recorded which). Receptors originate from an adult man with Graves' disease, either hyperthyroidism or ophthalmopathy (not recorded which). Both conserved end residues are part of each CDR3. The D gene is left open where the match is weak. The size field is filled for only some rows; it gives once, few, many or a size class.

>14|.|.|TRBV15|TRBJ2-5
CATSRRGGAETQYF
TGTGCCACCAGCAGGAGGGGGGGGGCAGAGACCCAGTACTTC
>13|.|.|TRBV20-1|TRBJ2-7
CSARGGITYEQYF
TGCAGTGCTAGAGGGGGGATTACCTACGAGCAGTACTTC
>11|.|.|TRBV29-1|TRBJ1-1
CSVEGFGEAFF
TGCAGCGTCGAAGGCTTCGGGGAAGCTTTCTTT
>14|.|.|TRBV20-1|TRBJ1-2
CSARRRGRNYGYTF
TGCAGTGCTAGAAGACGGGGCCGAAACTATGGCTACACCTTC
>14|many|.|TRBV9|TRBJ1-1
CASSPTGWNTEAFF
TGTGCCAGCAGCCCGACAGGATGGAACACTGAAGCTTTCTTT
>14|few|.|TRBV29-1|TRBJ1-1
CSVTGFSPNTEAFF
TGCAGCGTCACAGGTTTTTCGCCGAACACTGAAGCTTTCTTT
>15|.|TRBD1|TRBV19|TRBJ1-4
CASSVTPGQNEKLFF
TGTGCCAGTAGCGTAACTCCGGGACAGAATGAAAAACTGTTTTTT
>15|few|TRBD1|TRBV5-1|TRBJ1-1
CASSWTGTGGTEAFF
TGCGCCAGCAGCTGGACCGGGACAGGGGGCACTGAAGCTTTCTTT
>18|few|.|TRBV19|TRBJ1-3
CASRATTYRGQSGNTIYF
TGTGCCAGTAGGGCCACCACATATCGGGGACAATCTGGAAACACCATATATTTT
>16|.|.|TRBV7-3|TRBJ1-3
CASSQVLGIPGNTIYF
TGCGCCAGCAGCCAAGTCCTCGGGATACCTGGAAACACCATATATTTT
>13|.|TRBD1|TRBV12-3/TRBV12-4|TRBJ1-2
CASRGQDFYGYTF
TGTGCCAGCAGAGGACAGGACTTCTATGGCTACACTTTC
>16|.|TRBD1|TRBV7-8|TRBJ1-4
CASRSSGDRWTEKLFF
TGTGCCAGCAGGTCCTCCGGGGACAGGTGGACTGAAAAACTGTTTTTT
>15|.|.|TRBV4-1|TRBJ2-7
CASSQDRVSSYEQYF
TGCGCCAGCAGCCAAGACAGGGTGAGCTCCTACGAGCAGTACTTC
>16|few|TRBD1|TRBV19|TRBJ2-7
CASSPADRALTYEQYF
TGTGCCAGTAGTCCCGCCGACAGGGCCCTTACCTACGAGCAGTACTTC
>13|many|.|TRBV6-1|TRBJ1-6
CASSEERDHPLHF
TGTGCCAGCAGTGAAGAGAGGGATCACCCCCTCCACTTT
>15|.|.|TRBV27|TRBJ1-1
CASSSSPRMNTEAFF
TGTGCCAGCAGCTCAAGCCCTCGGATGAACACTGAAGCTTTCTTT
>14|many|.|TRBV6-1|TRBJ1-6
CASSETWGPSTLHF
TGTGCCAGCAGTGAGACGTGGGGGCCCTCGACCCTCCACTTT
>12|.|.|TRBV29-1|TRBJ1-3
CSTGPAGNTIYF
TGCAGCACGGGACCTGCTGGAAACACCATATATTTT
>14|.|.|TRBV7-2|TRBJ1-1
CASSLGGPLTEAFF
TGTGCCAGCAGCTTGGGGGGGCCGCTCACTGAAGCTTTCTTT
>16|.|TRBD1|TRBV25-1|TRBJ1-6
CASSENTGTGESPLHF
TGTGCCAGCAGTGAGAACACCGGGACAGGGGAATCACCCCTCCACTTT
>16|.|.|TRBV11-2|TRBJ1-2
CASSGGTVTPNYGYTF
TGTGCCAGCAGCGGGGGGACTGTTACTCCTAACTATGGCTACACCTTC
>13|.|TRBD2|TRBV25-1|TRBJ2-7
CASLAGRSYEQYF
TGTGCCAGCTTAGCGGGCCGCTCCTACGAGCAGTACTTC
>15|few|.|TRBV7-9|TRBJ1-5
CASSQAGGAGQPQHF
TGTGCCAGCAGCCAAGCGGGAGGCGCGGGTCAGCCCCAGCATTTT
>16|.|.|TRBV7-4|TRBJ1-1
CASSLDGQGYDTEAFF
TGTGCCAGCAGCTTAGATGGGCAGGGGTACGACACTGAAGCTTTCTTT
>15|few|TRBD1|TRBV7-9|TRBJ2-5
CASSPEQGMGETQYF
TGTGCCAGCAGCCCTGAACAGGGGATGGGGGAGACCCAGTACTTC
>15|few|.|TRBV7-2|TRBJ2-2
CASSLARANTGELFF
TGTGCCAGCAGCTTAGCCCGGGCGAACACCGGGGAGCTGTTTTTT
>12|.|.|TRBV7-9|TRBJ2-7
CASSRLLYEQYF
TGTGCCAGCAGTCGATTACTTTACGAGCAGTACTTC
>15|many|.|TRBV2|TRBJ1-5
CASSRTLNSNQPQHF
TGTGCCAGCAGTAGGACACTAAATAGCAATCAGCCCCAGCATTTT
>16|once|TRBD1|TRBV11-2|TRBJ1-2
CASSSGQSYPNYGYTF
TGTGCCAGCAGCTCGGGACAGTCTTATCCTAACTATGGCTACACCTTC
>16|few|.|TRBV7-2|TRBJ2-7
CASSLTHQGPKGEQYF
TGTGCCAGCAGCTTGACTCATCAGGGACCTAAGGGCGAGCAGTACTTC
>15|.|.|TRBV7-2|TRBJ1-6
CASSLFLGAGSPLHF
TGTGCCAGCAGCTTATTTCTTGGGGCTGGTTCACCCCTCCACTTT
>14|many|TRBD1|TRBV29-1|TRBJ1-2
CSARGTGGLGGYTF
TGCAGCGCCCGGGGAACAGGGGGCCTAGGCGGCTACACCTTC
>12|.|.|TRBV20-1|TRBJ1-5
CSAAGGDEPQHF
TGCAGTGCCGCTGGTGGGGATGAGCCCCAGCATTTT
>15|few|.|TRBV6-5|TRBJ1-2
CASSYSGTRNYGYTF
TGTGCCAGCAGTTACTCGGGCACTCGAAACTATGGCTACACCTTC
>15|few|.|TRBV12-3/TRBV12-4|TRBJ1-6
CASSRLEGGRSPLHF
TGTGCCAGCAGTCGACTCGAGGGGGGACGATCACCCCTCCACTTT
>15|.|TRBD1|TRBV19|TRBJ1-2
CVSSIWDRPDYGYTF
TGTGTCAGTAGTATATGGGACAGGCCTGACTATGGCTACACCTTC
>15|.|TRBD2|TRBV7-9|TRBJ2-7
CASSLGGLAGGGQYF
TGTGCCAGCAGCTTAGGAGGACTAGCGGGAGGTGGGCAGTACTTC
>14|once|TRBD1|TRBV29-1|TRBJ1-2
CSVARTGGRYGYTF
TGCAGCGTCGCTCGGACAGGGGGACGGTATGGCTACACCTTC
>14|.|.|TRBV12-3/TRBV12-4|TRBJ1-3
CASRRRSSGNTIYF
TGTGCCAGCCGCCGGCGGAGCTCTGGAAACACCATATATTTT
>14|many|.|TRBV7-2|TRBJ1-5
CASSFGRVAQPQHF
TGTGCCAGCAGCTTCGGGAGGGTGGCTCAGCCCCAGCATTTT
>15|.|.|TRBV12-3/TRBV12-4|TRBJ1-6
CASSSWRGNSSPLHF
TGTGCCAGCAGTTCTTGGAGGGGAAATAGTTCACCCCTCCACTTT
>15|few|.|TRBV5-6|TRBJ1-1
CASSDGVAQLQGAFF
TGTGCCAGCAGCGACGGGGTCGCTCAGCTTCAGGGAGCTTTCTTT
>12|.|.|TRBV15|TRBJ1-3
CATSSPTGRTDF
TGTGCCACCAGCAGCCCGACGGGTCGGACCGATTTT
>16|.|TRBD1|TRBV7-2|TRBJ1-5
CASSLEGAAANQPQHF
TGTGCCAGCAGCTTGGAGGGGGCTGCGGCAAATCAGCCCCAGCATTTT
>15|.|TRBD1|TRBV7-9|TRBJ1-6
CASGTGASYNSPLHF
TGTGCCAGTGGGACAGGGGCGTCCTATAATTCACCCCTCCACTTT
>14|many|TRBD1|TRBV2|TRBJ1-5
CASSGTGPNQPQHF
TGTGCCAGCAGTGGGACAGGGCCCAATCAGCCCCAGCATTTT
>18|few|TRBD2|TRBV7-8|TRBJ2-2
CASSIAGTSGFNTGELFF
TGTGCCAGCAGCATTGCCGGGACTAGCGGATTCAACACCGGGGAGCTGTTTTTT
>14|.|.|TRBV25-1|TRBJ1-1
CASSSPGGLREAFF
TGTGCCAGCAGTTCCCCCGGGGGGCTTAGGGAGGCTTTCTTT
>12|.|.|TRBV7-4|TRBJ2-3
CASSLFPDTQYF
TGTGCCAGCAGCTTATTTCCAGATACGCAGTATTTT
>16|.|.|TRBV20-1|TRBJ1-5
CSASAHSREGNQPQHF
TGCAGTGCTAGTGCCCATAGTCGCGAGGGGAATCAGCCCCAGCATTTT
>14|many|TRBD1|TRBV25-1|TRBJ1-5
CASSPDRANQPQHF
TGTGCCAGCAGCCCGGACAGGGCAAATCAGCCCCAGCATTTT
>13|.|.|TRBV6-6|TRBJ1-2
CASRLGGVDGYTF
TGTGCCAGCAGGCTCGGAGGGGTCGATGGCTACACCTTC
>14|.|TRBD1|TRBV6-6|TRBJ1-4
CASNKGQEFEKLFF
TGTGCCAGCAACAAAGGACAGGAGTTCGAAAAACTGTTTTTT
>14|.|.|TRBV29-1|TRBJ1-1
CSVAGSWANTEAFF
TGCAGCGTTGCGGGCAGTTGGGCGAACACTGAAGCTTTCTTT
>16|.|.|TRBV19|TRBJ1-3
CASSPEGGAGRNTIYF
TGTGCCAGCAGCCCAGAGGGCGGGGCAGGGAGAAACACCATATATTTT
>14|.|.|TRBV7-2|TRBJ1-1
CASSTGGEAAEAFF
TGTGCCAGCAGCACGGGAGGCGAGGCCGCTGAAGCTTTCTTT
>13|many|TRBD2|TRBV20-1|TRBJ2-5
CSASLAGVETQYF
TGCAGTGCTAGCCTAGCGGGAGTGGAGACCCAGTACTTC